Shown below are 9 T cell receptor beta chains from a single sample sequenced in a study of blood T cell repertoires in COVID-19 (dated by TCRdb to 2020 to 2022). Library prep was done by the immunoSEQ multiplex PCR assay. TCRdb stores this immuneACCESS table with in-frame sequences only. Part of the clones is absent; in the studies checked, under half of the shortfall reflects unresolved V genes, and no reason is known for the rest. The sample table records more than 300,000 clones; over 70% of these occur just once. Jointly, the top ten make up roughly 1.2% of the sample. Sequencing was carried out using peripheral blood. The receptors here all came from a woman in her forties or fifties with acute or convalescent COVID-19.

The rearrangement joins TRBV5-1 to TRBJ2-1; D may be TRBD2 (5 bases). Germline V lookup: CDR1 SGHRS, CDR2 YFSETQ. The V gene lost 0 bases and the J gene lost 5 bases, with 15 bases spanning the gap. CDR3 length equals 16 residues. This CDR3 reads CASSLAGGSANNEQFF. CDR3 DNA sequence: TGCGCCAGCAGCTTGGCCGGTGGGAGCGCCAACAATGAGCAGTTCTTC.

The gene calls are TRBV5-4 and TRBJ1-2, with TRBD1 matching 8 bases. The CDR3 has 17 amino acids. Trimming cost V 0 bases and J 0 bases; bases outside gene matches: 7. Germline V gene sequence: CDR1 SGHNT, CDR2 YYREEE (reference sequence). CDR3 nucleotide sequence: TGTGCCAGCAGCTTGGGGCAGGGGGCCAATACTAACTATGGCTACACCTTC. This gives the protein CASSLGQGANTNYGYTF.

This clone was observed a handful of times. The CDR3 region is CASSRRTPPDTQYF. CDR3 coding DNA: TGTGCCAGCAGCCGTAGAACCCCACCAGATACGCAGTATTTT. The chain joins TRBV9 to TRBJ2-3; D remains unclear. This CDR3 has 14 residues. V lost 4 bases, J lost 4 bases, and 13 bases lay in between. Germline lookup yields CDR1 SGDLS and CDR2 YYNGEE. The whole variable domain, filled in from reference TRBV9 and TRBJ2-3, reads DSGVTQTPKHLITATGQRVTLRCSPRSGDLSVYWYQQSLDQGLQFLIQYYNGEERAKGNILERFSAQQFPDLHSELNLSSLELGDSALYFCASSRRTPPDTQYFGPGTRLTVL.

This rearrangement joins TRBV7-2 to TRBJ1-2; the D is unclear. There are 13 residues in the CDR3. V lost 5 bases and J 2 bases, leaving 9 bases between the germline ends. The germline gives CDR1 SGHTA, CDR2 FQGNSA. CDR3 region: CASSQTRNYGYTF. CDR3 DNA: TGTGCCAGCAGCCAAACAAGAAACTATGGCTACACCTTC.

The table lists this clone with a count of one. In nucleotides, the CDR3 is TGCGCCAGCAGCCCCCTCGGGGGGGTCACTGAAGCTTTCTTT. It codes for CASSPLGGVTEAFF. V and J are TRBV5-1 and TRBJ1-1, with D tentatively TRBD1 (5 bases). Trimming took 4 bases from V and 4 from J, leaving 14 bases between them. CDR3 length: 14 amino acids. CDR1 SGHRS and CDR2 YFSETQ come from the germline V gene.

The CDR3 DNA is TGTGCCAGCAGCCTTCCGACAGGGGGTTCCACCCTACTCACAGATACGCAGTATTTT. It is translated as CASSLPTGGSTLLTDTQYF. This chain connects TRBV5-6 to TRBJ2-3; TRBD1 matches at 9 bases. The CDR3 consists of 19 residues. J lost 2 bases, V lost 4 bases, and 17 bases had no gene match. Looked up from germline, CDR1 is SGHDT and CDR2 is YYEEEE.

The rearrangement links TRBV6-2 or TRBV6-3 to TRBJ1-1; possible D gene TRBD1, 6 bases. V was trimmed by 2 bases and J by 6 bases, leaving 13 bases between them. Germline CDR1 MNHEY, CDR2 SVGEGT. The CDR3 runs 14 residues. The CDR3 DNA reads TGTGCCAGCAGTTACGCACCACCAGGGGCTGAAGCTTTCTTT. Translated, it gives CASSYAPPGAEAFF.

The gene calls are TRBV6-1 and TRBJ2-3; 8 nucleotides line up with TRBD2. V lost 3 bases, J lost 6 bases, and 2 bases stayed unmatched. Germline V gene lookup returns CDR1 MNHNS and CDR2 SASEGT. This CDR3 contains 13 residues. CDR3 bases: TGTGCCAGCAGTGATCGCGGGAGGGATACGCAGTATTTT. This gives the protein CASSDRGRDTQYF.

The gene calls are TRBV30 and TRBJ1-3, with D perhaps TRBD1 (5 bases). Germline values: CDR1 GTSNPN, CDR2 SVGIG (reference sequence). This CDR3 is built from 12 residues. The V gene lost 3 bases and the J gene lost 7 bases, with 10 bases spanning the gap. CDR3 coding DNA: TGTGCCTGGAGGGGGGGAGGGAACACCATATATTTT. Translated, it gives CAWRGGGNTIYF.